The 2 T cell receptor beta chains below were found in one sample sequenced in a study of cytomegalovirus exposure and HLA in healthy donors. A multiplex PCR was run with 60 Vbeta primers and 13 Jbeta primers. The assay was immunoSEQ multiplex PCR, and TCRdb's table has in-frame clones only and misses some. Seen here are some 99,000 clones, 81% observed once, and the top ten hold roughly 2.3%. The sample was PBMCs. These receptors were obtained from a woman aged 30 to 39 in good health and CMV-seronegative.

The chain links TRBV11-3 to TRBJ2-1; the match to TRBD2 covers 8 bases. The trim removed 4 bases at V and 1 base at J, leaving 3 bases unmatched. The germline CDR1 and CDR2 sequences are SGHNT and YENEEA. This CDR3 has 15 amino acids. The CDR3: CASSSSGSSYNEQFF. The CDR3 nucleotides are TGTGCCAGCAGCTCCAGCGGGAGTTCCTACAATGAGCAGTTCTTC.

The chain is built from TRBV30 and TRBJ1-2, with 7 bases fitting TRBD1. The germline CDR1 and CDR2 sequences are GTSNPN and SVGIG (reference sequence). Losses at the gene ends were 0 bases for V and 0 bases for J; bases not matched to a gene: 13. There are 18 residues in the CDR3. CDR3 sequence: CAWSVLGTVIPTNYGYTF. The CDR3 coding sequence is TGTGCCTGGAGTGTACTTGGGACAGTGATCCCCACTAACTATGGCTACACCTTC. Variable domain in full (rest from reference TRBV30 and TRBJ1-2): SQTIHQWPATLVQPVGSPLSLECTVEGTSNPNLYWYRQAAGRGLQLLFYSVGIGQISSEVPQNLSASRPQDRQFILSSKKLLLSDSGFYLCAWSVLGTVIPTNYGYTFGSGTRLTVV.